The T cell receptor (beta chain) under discussion was sequenced for a study of preoperative IRX-2 immunotherapy in early breast cancer. Worth noting for this clone: One end of the junction does not line up with germline, which may come from a read error.

Sequenced by immunoSEQ multiplex PCR; TCRdb stores in-frame clones only, minus some. The sample lists about 3,500 clones; approximately 80% were seen once. Noted treatment: preoperative locoregional IRX-2 cytokine immunotherapy. This phase Ib study tested locoregional IRX-2 cytokine immunotherapy given before surgery. The germline V gene has CDR1 MNHGY and CDR2 SAAAGT. This CDR3 has 14 amino acids. This rearrangement joins TRBV6-8 to TRBJ2-3; D is ambiguous. This receptor was obtained from a human donor with breast cancer. The source material was tumor tissue, sampled before IRX-2 immunotherapy. The DNA for the CDR3 is TGTGCCAGCAGTGACTCGACCGGCACAGATACGCAGTATTTT. It encodes CASSDSTGTDTQYF.